This TCR beta chain emerged from a study of blood T cells in healthy people across ages. V shed 2 bases, J shed 5 bases, and the junction held 1 base outside the gene matches. Germline-derived CDR1 and CDR2 are MNHEY and SVGAGI. The CDR3 is 13 residues long. For the second PCR, which ran for roughly 7 to 11 cycles, a sample-barcoded 5' primer and a J-beta primer mix were used. Every cDNA molecule bore a tag from a template-switch adaptor containing 12 random nucleotides. TCRdb passed the 5' RACE reads through MiXCR, listing each CDR3 protein once. In the table there are 700,000 or so distinct CDR3 sequences, over 20% of which are singletons.

The chain employs TRBV6-5 and TRBJ2-5, with 8 bases identical to TRBD1. Material for sequencing was blood. This receptor was taken from a man aged 70 or older in good health. This CDR3 reads CASSYDRGETQYF. The CDR3, as DNA: TGTGCCAGCAGTTACGACAGGGGTGAGACCCAGTACTTC.